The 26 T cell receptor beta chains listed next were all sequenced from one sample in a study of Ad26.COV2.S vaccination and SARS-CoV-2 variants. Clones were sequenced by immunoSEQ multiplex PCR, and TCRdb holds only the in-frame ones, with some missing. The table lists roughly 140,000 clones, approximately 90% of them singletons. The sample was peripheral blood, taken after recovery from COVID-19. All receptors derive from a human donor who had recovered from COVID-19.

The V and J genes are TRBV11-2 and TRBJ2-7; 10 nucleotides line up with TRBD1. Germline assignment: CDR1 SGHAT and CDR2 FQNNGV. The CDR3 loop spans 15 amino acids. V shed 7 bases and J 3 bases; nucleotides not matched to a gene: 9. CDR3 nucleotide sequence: TGTGCCAGCACCAACTCCGGGACAGGGGTCTACGAGCAGTACTTC. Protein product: CASTNSGTGVYEQYF. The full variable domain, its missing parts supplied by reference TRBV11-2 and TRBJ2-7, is EAGVAQSPRYKIIEKRQSVAFWCNPISGHATLYWYQQILGQGPKLLIQFQNNGVVDDSQLPKDRFSAERLKGVDSTLKIQPAKLEDSAVYLCASTNSGTGVYEQYFGPGTRLTVT.

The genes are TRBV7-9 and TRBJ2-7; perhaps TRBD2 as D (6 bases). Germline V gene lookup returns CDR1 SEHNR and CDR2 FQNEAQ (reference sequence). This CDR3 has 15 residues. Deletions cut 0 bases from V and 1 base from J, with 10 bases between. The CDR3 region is CASSLAGTLSYEQYF. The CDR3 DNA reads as TGTGCCAGCAGCTTAGCCGGGACTTTGTCCTACGAGCAGTACTTC.

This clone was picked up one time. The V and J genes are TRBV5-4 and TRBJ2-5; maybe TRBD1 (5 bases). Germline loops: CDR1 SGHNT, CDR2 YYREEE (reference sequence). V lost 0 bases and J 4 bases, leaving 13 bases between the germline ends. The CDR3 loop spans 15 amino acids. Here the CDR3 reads CASSLVGRAVETQYF. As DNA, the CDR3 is TGTGCCAGCAGCTTGGTTGGCAGGGCGGTAGAGACCCAGTACTTC. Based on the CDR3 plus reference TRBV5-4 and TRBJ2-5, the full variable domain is ETGVTQSPTHLIKTRGQQVTLRCSSQSGHNTVSWYQQALGQGPQFIFQYYREEENGRGNFPPRFSGLQFPNYSSELNVNALELDDSALYLCASSLVGRAVETQYFGPGTRLLVL.

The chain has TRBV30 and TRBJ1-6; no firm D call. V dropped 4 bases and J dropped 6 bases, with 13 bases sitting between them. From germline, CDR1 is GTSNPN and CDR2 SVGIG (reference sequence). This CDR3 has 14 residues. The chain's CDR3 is CAWNLEAANSPLHF. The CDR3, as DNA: TGTGCCTGGAATTTAGAGGCAGCTAATTCACCCCTCCACTTT.

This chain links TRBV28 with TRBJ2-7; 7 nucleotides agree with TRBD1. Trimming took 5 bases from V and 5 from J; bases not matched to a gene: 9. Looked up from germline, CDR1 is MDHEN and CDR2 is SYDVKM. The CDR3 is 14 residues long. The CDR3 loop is CASSPTTGSDEQYF. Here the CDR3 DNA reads TGTGCCAGCAGTCCGACGACAGGGTCAGACGAGCAGTACTTC.

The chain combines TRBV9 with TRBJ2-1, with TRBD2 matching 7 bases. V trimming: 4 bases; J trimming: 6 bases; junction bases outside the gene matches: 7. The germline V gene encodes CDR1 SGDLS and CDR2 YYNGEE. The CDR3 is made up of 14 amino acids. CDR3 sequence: CASSPRGVANEQFF. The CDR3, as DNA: TGTGCCAGCAGCCCCCGGGGGGTCGCCAATGAGCAGTTCTTC.

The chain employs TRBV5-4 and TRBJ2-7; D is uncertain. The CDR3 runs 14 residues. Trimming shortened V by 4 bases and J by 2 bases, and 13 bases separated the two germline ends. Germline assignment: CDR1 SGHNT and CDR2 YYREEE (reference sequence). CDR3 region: CASSENGVPYEQYF. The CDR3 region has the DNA TGTGCCAGCAGCGAGAATGGGGTCCCCTACGAGCAGTACTTC.

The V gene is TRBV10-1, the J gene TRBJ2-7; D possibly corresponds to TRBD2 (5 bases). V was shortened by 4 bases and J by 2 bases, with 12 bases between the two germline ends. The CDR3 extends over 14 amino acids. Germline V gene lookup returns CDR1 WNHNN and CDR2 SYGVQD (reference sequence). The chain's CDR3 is CASSARGSTYEQYF. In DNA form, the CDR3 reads TGCGCCAGCAGTGCACGGGGATCGACCTACGAGCAGTACTTC.

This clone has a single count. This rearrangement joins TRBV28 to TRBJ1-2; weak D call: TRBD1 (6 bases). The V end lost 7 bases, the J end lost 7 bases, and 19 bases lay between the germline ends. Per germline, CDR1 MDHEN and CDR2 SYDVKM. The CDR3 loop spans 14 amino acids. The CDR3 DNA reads TGTGCCAGCACCCTTACGAACCCCAGGGGTGGCTACACCTTC. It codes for CASTLTNPRGGYTF.

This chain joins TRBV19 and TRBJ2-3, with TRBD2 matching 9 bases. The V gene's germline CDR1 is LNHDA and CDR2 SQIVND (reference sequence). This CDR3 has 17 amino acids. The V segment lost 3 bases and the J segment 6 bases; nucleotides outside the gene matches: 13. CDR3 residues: CASSIELAGGWMDTQYF. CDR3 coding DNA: TGTGCCAGTAGTATTGAACTAGCGGGTGGTTGGATGGATACGCAGTATTTT.

The CDR3 bases are TGTGCCAGTAGTATAGGGGGCGGGGGAGAGACCCAGTACTTC. Its protein product is CASSIGGGGETQYF. This chain joins TRBV19 and TRBJ2-5, with 7 bases fitting TRBD2. CDR1 and CDR2 (germline): LNHDA, SQIVND (reference sequence). J gave up 4 bases and V 1 base, and 3 bases lay outside the gene matches. This CDR3 has 14 residues.

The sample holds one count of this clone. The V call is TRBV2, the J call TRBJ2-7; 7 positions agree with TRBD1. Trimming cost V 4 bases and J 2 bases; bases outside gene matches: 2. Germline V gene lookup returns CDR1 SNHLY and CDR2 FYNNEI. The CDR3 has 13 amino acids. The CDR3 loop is CASSGDSAYEQYF. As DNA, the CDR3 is TGTGCCAGCAGTGGGGACAGTGCCTACGAGCAGTACTTC.

The CDR3 nucleotides read TGTGCCAGCAGTTTCACTGGGTCCGCTTCTCTGCAGTACTTC. Its protein product is CASSFTGSASLQYF. The chain is built from TRBV27 and TRBJ2-7; D is ambiguous. Germline V gives CDR1 MNHEY, CDR2 SMNVEV (reference sequence). CDR3 length: 14 amino acids. V lost 3 bases and J lost 9, with 18 bases in between.

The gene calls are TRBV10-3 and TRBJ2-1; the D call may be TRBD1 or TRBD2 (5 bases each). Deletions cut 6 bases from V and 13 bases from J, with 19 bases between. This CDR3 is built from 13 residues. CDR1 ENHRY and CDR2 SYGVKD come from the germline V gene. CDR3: CAIRAIGTEPQFF. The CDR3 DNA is TGTGCCATCAGGGCCATAGGGACCGAGCCTCAGTTCTTC.

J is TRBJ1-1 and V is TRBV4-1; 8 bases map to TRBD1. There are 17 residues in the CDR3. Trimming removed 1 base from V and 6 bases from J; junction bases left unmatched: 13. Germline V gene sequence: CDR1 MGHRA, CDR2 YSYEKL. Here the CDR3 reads CASSQGRITGGLPEAFF. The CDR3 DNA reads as TGCGCCAGCAGCCAAGGACGGATAACAGGGGGATTGCCTGAAGCTTTCTTT.

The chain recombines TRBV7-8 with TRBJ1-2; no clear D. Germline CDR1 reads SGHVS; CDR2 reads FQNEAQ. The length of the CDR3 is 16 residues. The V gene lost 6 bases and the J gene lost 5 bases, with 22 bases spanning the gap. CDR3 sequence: CASSSDSGLQGYGYTF. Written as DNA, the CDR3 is TGTGCCAGCAGTTCAGATAGCGGACTGCAAGGGTATGGCTACACCTTC.

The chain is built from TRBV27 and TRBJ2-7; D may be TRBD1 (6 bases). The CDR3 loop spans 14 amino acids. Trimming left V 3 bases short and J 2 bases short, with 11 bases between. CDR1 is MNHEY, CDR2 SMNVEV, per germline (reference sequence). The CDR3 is CASSFGQGTYEQYF. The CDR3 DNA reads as TGTGCCAGCAGTTTTGGGCAGGGGACCTACGAGCAGTACTTC.

Here the CDR3 reads CASSLLGQNYSPLHF. The CDR3 DNA follows: TGCGCCAGCAGCCTTTTGGGACAGAACTATTCACCCCTCCACTTT. The genes are TRBV5-1 and TRBJ1-6, with 7 bases that match TRBD1. The germline V gene encodes CDR1 SGHRS and CDR2 YFSETQ. The length of the CDR3 is 15 residues. V gave up 4 bases and J gave up 8 bases; unmatched junction bases: 9. The full variable domain, with the rest looked up from reference TRBV5-1 and TRBJ1-6, is KAGVTQTPRYLIKTRGQQVTLSCSPISGHRSVSWYQQTPGQGLQFLFEYFSETQRNKGNFPGRFSGRQFSNSRSEMNVSTLELGDSALYLCASSLLGQNYSPLHFGNGTRLTVT.

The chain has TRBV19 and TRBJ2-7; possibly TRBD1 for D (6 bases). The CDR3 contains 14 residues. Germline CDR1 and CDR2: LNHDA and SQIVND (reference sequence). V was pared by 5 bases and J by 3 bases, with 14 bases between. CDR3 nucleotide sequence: TGTGCCAGTAGTTCGACAGGAATATTCTACGAGCAGTACTTC. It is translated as CASSSTGIFYEQYF.

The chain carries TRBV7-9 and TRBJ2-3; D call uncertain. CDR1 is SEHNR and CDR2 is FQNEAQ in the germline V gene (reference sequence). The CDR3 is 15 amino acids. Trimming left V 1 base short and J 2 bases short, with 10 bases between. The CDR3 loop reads CASSLGQPFTDTQYF. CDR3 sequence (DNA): TGTGCCAGCAGCTTAGGGCAGCCTTTCACAGATACGCAGTATTTT.

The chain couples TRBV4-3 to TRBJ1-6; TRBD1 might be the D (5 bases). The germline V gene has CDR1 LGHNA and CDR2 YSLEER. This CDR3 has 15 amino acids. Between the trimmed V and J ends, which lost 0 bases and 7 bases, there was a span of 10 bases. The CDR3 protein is CASSQEWGINSPLHF. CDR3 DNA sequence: TGCGCCAGCAGCCAAGAGTGGGGGATAAATTCACCCCTCCACTTT.

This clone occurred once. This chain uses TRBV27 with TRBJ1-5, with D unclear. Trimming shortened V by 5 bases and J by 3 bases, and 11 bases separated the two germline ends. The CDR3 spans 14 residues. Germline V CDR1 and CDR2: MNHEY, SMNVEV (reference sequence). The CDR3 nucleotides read TGTGCCAGCAGTCCAAACGAATACAATCAGCCCCAGCATTTT. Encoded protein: CASSPNEYNQPQHF.

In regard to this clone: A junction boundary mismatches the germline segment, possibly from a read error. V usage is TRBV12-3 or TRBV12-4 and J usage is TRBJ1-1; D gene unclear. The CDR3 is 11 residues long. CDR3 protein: CAISSNGEAFF. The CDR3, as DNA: TGTGCCATCAGTTCAAATGGGGAAGCTTTCTTT.

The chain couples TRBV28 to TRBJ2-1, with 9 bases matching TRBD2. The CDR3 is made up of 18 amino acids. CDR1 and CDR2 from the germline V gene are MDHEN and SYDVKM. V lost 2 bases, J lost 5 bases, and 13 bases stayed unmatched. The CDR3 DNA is TGTGCCAGCAGTTTAGTCGCTAGCGGGGTGTATCGGGACAATGAGCAGTTCTTC. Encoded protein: CASSLVASGVYRDNEQFF.

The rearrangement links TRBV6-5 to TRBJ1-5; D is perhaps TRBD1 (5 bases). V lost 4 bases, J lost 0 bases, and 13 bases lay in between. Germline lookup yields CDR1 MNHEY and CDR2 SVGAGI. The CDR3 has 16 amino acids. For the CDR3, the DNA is TGTGCCAGCAGTTCGACAGACTACTATAGCAATCAGCCCCAGCATTTT. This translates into CASSSTDYYSNQPQHF.

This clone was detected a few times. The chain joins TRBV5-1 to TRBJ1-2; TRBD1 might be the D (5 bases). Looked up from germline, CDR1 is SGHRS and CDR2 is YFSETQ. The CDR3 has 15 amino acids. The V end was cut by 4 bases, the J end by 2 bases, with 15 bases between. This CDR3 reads CASSDLGRDNYGYTF. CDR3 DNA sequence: TGCGCCAGCAGCGACTTAGGGCGGGACAACTATGGCTACACCTTC.